What follows are 2 T cell receptor beta chains derived from one specimen sequenced in a study of human T cells and chemical hapten exposure. Specified time point: patch test 3, about 24 weeks after DPC sensitization. Treatment noted: therapeutic diphenylcyclopropenone sensitization with weekly scalp DPC. MiXCR, run by TCRdb on the RACE reads, gives a single entry per CDR3 protein. The sample lists fewer than 55,000 distinct CDR3 sequences, more than 9.5% occurring once. The source material was whole blood, sampled in connection with sensitization to the hapten diphenylcyclopropenone (DPC). The receptors stem from a woman aged 40 to 50 with alopecia areata. Some clones in this sample may be carry-over from other donors' samples.

Details on this clonotype: This CDR3 fails to terminate in the conserved phenylalanine or tryptophan, so it likely reflects a read error. V gene TRBV2 combines with J gene TRBJ2-7, with 7 positions matching TRBD1. With V trimmed by 7 bases and J by 5 bases, 17 bases remained unmatched. Germline V lookup: CDR1 SNHLY, CDR2 FYNNEI. The CDR3 sequence is 16 residues long. The CDR3 protein is CASTVGRQGRGHEQYS. Here the CDR3 DNA reads TGTGCCAGCACTGTTGGCCGACAGGGAAGGGGCCACGAGCAGTACTCC.

This clonotype was observed many times. This chain joins TRBV7-2 and TRBJ1-3, with 7 positions matching TRBD1. The CDR3 is 16 residues long. Trimming took 3 bases from V and 3 from J; bases not matched to a gene: 8. Germline CDR1 is SGHTA and CDR2 is FQGNSA. The CDR3 sequence is CASSLSPGGFGNTIYF. Here the CDR3 DNA reads TGTGCCAGCAGCTTGAGTCCAGGGGGATTTGGAAACACCATATATTTT.